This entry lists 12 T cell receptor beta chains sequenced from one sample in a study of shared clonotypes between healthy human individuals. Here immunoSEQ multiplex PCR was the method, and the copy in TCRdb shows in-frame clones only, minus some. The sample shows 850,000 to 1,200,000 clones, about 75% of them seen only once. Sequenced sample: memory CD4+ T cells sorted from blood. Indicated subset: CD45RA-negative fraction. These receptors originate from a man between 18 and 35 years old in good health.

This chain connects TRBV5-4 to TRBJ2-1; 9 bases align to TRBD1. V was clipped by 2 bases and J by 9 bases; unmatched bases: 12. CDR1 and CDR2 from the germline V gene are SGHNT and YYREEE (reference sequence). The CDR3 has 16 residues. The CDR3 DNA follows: TGTGCCAGCAGCTTAAAACGGGGGACAGGGTGGGGTGAGCAGTTCTTC. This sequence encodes CASSLKRGTGWGEQFF.

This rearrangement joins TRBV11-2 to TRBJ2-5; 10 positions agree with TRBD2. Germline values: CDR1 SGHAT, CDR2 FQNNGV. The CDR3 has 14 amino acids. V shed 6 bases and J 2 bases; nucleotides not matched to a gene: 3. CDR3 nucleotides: TGTGCCAGCAGGCTAGCGGGGGCACAAGAGACCCAGTACTTC. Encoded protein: CASRLAGAQETQYF.

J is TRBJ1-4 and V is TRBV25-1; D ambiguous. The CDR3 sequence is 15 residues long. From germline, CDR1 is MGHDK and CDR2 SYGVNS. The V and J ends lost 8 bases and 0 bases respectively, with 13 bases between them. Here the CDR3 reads CASAWVSATNEKLFF. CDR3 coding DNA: TGTGCCAGCGCCTGGGTCAGCGCAACTAATGAAAAACTGTTTTTT.

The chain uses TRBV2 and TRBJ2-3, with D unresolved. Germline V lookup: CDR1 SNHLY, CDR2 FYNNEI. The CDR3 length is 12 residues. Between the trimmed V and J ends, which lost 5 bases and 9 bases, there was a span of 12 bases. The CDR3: CASSPLLGTQYF. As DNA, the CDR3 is TGTGCCAGCAGTCCTTTATTGGGAACGCAGTATTTT.

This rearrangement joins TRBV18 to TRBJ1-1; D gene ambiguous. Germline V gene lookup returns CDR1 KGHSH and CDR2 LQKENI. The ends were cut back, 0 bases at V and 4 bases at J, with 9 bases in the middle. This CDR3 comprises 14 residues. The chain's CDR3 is CASSPPGEGTEAFF. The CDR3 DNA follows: TGTGCCAGCTCACCACCCGGGGAGGGCACTGAAGCTTTCTTT.

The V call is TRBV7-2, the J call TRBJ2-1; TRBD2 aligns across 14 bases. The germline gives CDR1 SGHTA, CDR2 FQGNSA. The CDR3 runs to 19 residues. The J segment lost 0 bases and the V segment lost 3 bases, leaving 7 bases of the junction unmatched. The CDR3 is CASSLRTSGRRLSYNEQFF. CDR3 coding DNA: TGTGCCAGCAGCTTGCGGACTAGCGGGAGGAGGCTCTCCTACAATGAGCAGTTCTTC. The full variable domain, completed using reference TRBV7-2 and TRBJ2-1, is GAGVSQSPSNKVTEKGKDVELRCDPISGHTALYWYRQSLGQGLEFLIYFQGNSAPDKSGLPSDRFSAERTGGSVSTLTIQRTQQEDSAVYLCASSLRTSGRRLSYNEQFFGPGTRLTVL.

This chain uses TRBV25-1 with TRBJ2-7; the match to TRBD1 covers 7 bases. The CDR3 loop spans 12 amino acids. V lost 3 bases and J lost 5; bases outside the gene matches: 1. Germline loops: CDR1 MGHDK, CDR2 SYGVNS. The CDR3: CASSEDRHEQYF. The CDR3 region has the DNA TGTGCCAGCAGTGAGGACAGGCACGAGCAGTACTTC.

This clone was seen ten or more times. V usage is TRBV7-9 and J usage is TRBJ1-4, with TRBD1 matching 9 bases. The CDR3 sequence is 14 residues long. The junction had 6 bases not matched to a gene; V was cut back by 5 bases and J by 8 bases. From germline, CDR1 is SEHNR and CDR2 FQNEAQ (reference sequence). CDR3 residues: CASSVGQGNEKLFF. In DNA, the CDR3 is TGTGCCAGCAGCGTGGGACAGGGTAACGAAAAACTGTTTTTT.

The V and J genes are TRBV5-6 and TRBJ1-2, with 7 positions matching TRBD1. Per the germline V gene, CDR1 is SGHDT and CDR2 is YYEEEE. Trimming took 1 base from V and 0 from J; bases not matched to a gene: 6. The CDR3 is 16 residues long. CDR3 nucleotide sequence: TGTGCCAGCAGCTTGAGAGGGAGGGGGCCTAACTATGGCTACACCTTC. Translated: CASSLRGRGPNYGYTF.

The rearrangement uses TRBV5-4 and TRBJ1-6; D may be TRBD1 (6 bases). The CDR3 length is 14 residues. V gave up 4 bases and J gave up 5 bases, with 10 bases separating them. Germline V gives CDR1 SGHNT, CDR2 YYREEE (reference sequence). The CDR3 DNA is TGTGCCAGCAGCCAGGACAGTAATAATTCACCCCTCCACTTT. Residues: CASSQDSNNSPLHF.

The CDR3 loop reads CASSEPTGSQETQYF. CDR3 in DNA: TGCGCCAGCAGCGAACCGACAGGGAGCCAAGAGACCCAGTACTTC. V usage is TRBV5-1 and J usage is TRBJ2-5; 7 nucleotides align to TRBD1. Germline trimming cut 4 bases from V and 1 base from J; bases unmatched to any gene: 7. Germline lookup yields CDR1 SGHRS and CDR2 YFSETQ. The CDR3 extends over 15 amino acids.

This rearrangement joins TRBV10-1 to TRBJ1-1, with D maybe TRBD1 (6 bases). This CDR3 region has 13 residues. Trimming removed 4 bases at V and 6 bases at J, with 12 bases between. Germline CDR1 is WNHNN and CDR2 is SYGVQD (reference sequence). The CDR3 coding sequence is TGCGCCAGCAGTGTTCTACAGGGCTCTGAAGCTTTCTTT. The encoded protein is CASSVLQGSEAFF.